This TCR beta chain was captured by sequencing in a study of blood T cell repertoires in COVID-19. Study summary: Italy, Spain and the United States were the sources of the convalescent and acute COVID-19 samples.

The V gene's germline CDR1 is LNHNV and CDR2 YYDKDF (reference sequence). V gave up 3 bases and J gave up 1 base, with 7 bases separating them. This CDR3 has 15 residues. TCRdb keeps only in-frame clones here, not all; method: immunoSEQ multiplex PCR. The sample lists tens of thousands of clones; roughly 88% were seen once. The chain employs TRBV15 and TRBJ1-6; possible D gene TRBD1, 5 bases. What was sequenced was peripheral blood. This TCR came from a human donor in a cohort sampled during active COVID-19. The CDR3: CATSSGGSYNSPLHF. CDR3 DNA sequence: TGTGCCACCAGCAGTGGGGGGTCCTATAATTCACCCCTCCACTTT. Full variable domain (remainder filled in from reference TRBV15 and TRBJ1-6): DAMVIQNPRYQVTQFGKPVTLSCSQTLNHNVMYWYQQKSSQAPKLLFHYYDKDFNNEADTPDNFQSRRPNTSFCFLDIRSPGLGDTAMYLCATSSGGSYNSPLHFGNGTRLTVT.